Described below is a single TCR beta chain sequence and its context. Its antigen remains unknown. This CDR3 contains 11 residues. V was pared by 3 bases and J by 9 bases, with 11 bases between. The germline V gene has CDR1 DFQATT and CDR2 SNEGSKA (reference sequence). This table comes from immunoSEQ multiplex PCR, and its TCRdb copy is limited to in-frame clones, with some not included. The sample yields about 140,000 clones, more than 85% seen once. This specimen belongs to a study of T cell responses to AZD1222 COVID-19 vaccine. Study results and limitations: The study sampled repertoires only after the peak T cell response. An increase in Spike-specific TCR breadth and depth was observed after two AZD1222 doses. In a largely white British group with more females than males, clonal diversity was possibly underestimated. The study found vaccine-associated CD4 TCRs spanning spike, dominant at 160-218 and 743-854.

The sequencing here drew on peripheral blood, taken 28 days after the second AZD1222 dose. This receptor was obtained from an adult who received the AZD1222 COVID-19 vaccine. V and J are TRBV20-1 and TRBJ2-5; a weak D match, TRBD2 (5 bases). The CDR3 region has the DNA TGCAGTGCTAGGGGTTCCGGGGCCCAGTACTTC. Translation: CSARGSGAQYF.